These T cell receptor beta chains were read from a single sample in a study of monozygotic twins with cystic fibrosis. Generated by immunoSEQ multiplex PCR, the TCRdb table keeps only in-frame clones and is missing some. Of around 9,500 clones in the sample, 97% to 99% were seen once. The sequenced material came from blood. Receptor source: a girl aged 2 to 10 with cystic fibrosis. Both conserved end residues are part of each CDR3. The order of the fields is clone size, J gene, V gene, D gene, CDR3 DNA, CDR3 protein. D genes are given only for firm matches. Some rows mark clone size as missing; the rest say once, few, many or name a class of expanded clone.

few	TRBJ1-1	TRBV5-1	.	TGCGCCAGCAGCTTGGTAGGTGGAATGAACACTGAAGCTTTCTTT	CASSLVGGMNTEAFF
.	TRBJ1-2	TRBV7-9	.	TGTGCCAGCAGCCCTACCGACAAGAACTATGGCTACACCTTC	CASSPTDKNYGYTF
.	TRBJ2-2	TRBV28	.	TGTGCCACCTCAACCGGGGAGCTGTTTTTT	CATSTGELFF
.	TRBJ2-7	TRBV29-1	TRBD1	TGCAGCGCTCTGACGGACAGGGGGTACGAGCAGTACTTC	CSALTDRGYEQYF
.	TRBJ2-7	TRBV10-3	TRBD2	TGTGCCATCAGTGACGTCCCGGGACTAGGGTCCTACGAGCAGTACTTC	CAISDVPGLGSYEQYF
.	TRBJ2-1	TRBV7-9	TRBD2	TGTGCCAGCAGCACTTCTAGCGGGAGCCCCCCCTACAATGAGCAGTTCTTC	CASSTSSGSPPYNEQFF
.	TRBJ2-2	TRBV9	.	TGTGCCAGCAGCGGATACCTACAGGGAAAGAGGGACACCGGGGAGCTGTTTTTT	CASSGYLQGKRDTGELFF
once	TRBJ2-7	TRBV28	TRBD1	TGTGCCAGCGAGGGGGCCTCCTACGAGCAGTACTTC	CASEGASYEQYF
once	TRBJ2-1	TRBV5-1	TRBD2	TGCGCCAGCAGCCCTACTAGCGGGAGGGTAGGAAATGAGCAGTTCTTC	CASSPTSGRVGNEQFF
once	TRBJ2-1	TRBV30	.	TGTGCCTGGAGCGACACTGAACGTGGGAATGAGCAGTTCTTC	CAWSDTERGNEQFF
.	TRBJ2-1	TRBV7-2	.	TGTGCCAGCAGCTCGCTACCCTACAATGAGCAGTTCTTC	CASSSLPYNEQFF
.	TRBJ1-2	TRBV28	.	TGTGCCAGCAGTTCACTCGCAGGAACGGGGGGCTATGGCTACACCTTC	CASSSLAGTGGYGYTF
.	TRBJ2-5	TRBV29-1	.	TGCAGCGTTGGACAGACGGAGACCCAGTACTTC	CSVGQTETQYF
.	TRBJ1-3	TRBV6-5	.	TGTGCCAGCTCTAGGGGCGGGGACTCTGGAAACACCATATATTTT	CASSRGGDSGNTIYF
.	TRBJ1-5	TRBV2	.	TGTGCCAGCAGTGAAGTTCCATTTGACAGGATTAGCAATCAGCCCCAGCATTTT	CASSEVPFDRISNQPQHF
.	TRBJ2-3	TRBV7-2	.	TGTGCCAGCAGCTTAAATTTTTGGGGTGTCAGCGGCGGGGATACGCAGTATTTT	CASSLNFWGVSGGDTQYF
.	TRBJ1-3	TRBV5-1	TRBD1	TGCGCCAGCAGCTCTTTCCCTTGGGACAGGGTAACCGGAAACACCATATATTTT	CASSSFPWDRVTGNTIYF